The clone carrying this T cell receptor beta chain was counted only a few times. Its specificity is not known. These data belong to a study of blood T cells in healthy people across ages. Findings and caveats of the study: Without sorted subsets, naive and antigen-experienced compartments could not be conclusively compared.

A second PCR, run for roughly 7 to 12 cycles, used a sample-barcoded 5' primer plus a J-beta primer mix. Each single sample gave us at least 2.5 million CDR3-containing paired-end reads. One entry per CDR3 protein results from TCRdb running MiXCR on the 5' RACE reads. The sample lists 1.5 million to 2 million distinct CDR3 sequences, approximately 30% occurring once. It was around 10 milliliters of peripheral blood that were drawn from each donor. Source material: blood. The source of this sequence is a woman under 40 in good health.

The CDR3 spells CASQGASGRTADEQFF. In DNA, the CDR3 is TGTGCCAGCCAGGGGGCTAGCGGGAGGACCGCCGATGAGCAGTTCTTC. V gene TRBV28 combines with J gene TRBJ2-1; 11 bases line up with TRBD2. Trimming cost V 8 bases and J 8 bases; bases outside gene matches: 14. CDR1 is MDHEN and CDR2 is SYDVKM in the germline V gene. This CDR3 region has 16 residues.